Listed below are T cell receptor beta chains from one sample, sequenced in a study of T-cell reconstitution after alpha-beta-depleted transplantation in children. TCRdb re-called the PCR reads through MiXCR, storing one row per CDR3 protein. The sample has some 840,000 distinct CDR3 sequences; roughly 16% are singletons. The material sequenced was PBMCs, mostly from graft donor cells, taken 360 days after TCRalphabeta/CD19-depleted stem cell transplant. These receptors were obtained from a male patient between 10 and 17 years old who had a stem cell transplant for acute lymphoblastic leukemia, so the T cells may come from the graft donor. Both conserved end residues are part of each CDR3. The order of the fields is V gene, CDR3 protein.

TRBV12-3/TRBV12-4 | CASSQGEAKNIQYF
TRBV5-1 | CASRRDRGRTGETQYF
TRBV12-5 | CASALDRFYNEQFF
TRBV7-9 | CASSPPRIGEQYF
TRBV7-3 | CASSSIGYTGELFF
TRBV24-1 | CATSDFSEGQDTGELFF
TRBV7-2 | CASSPRGTGFNYGYTF
TRBV7-2 | CASSLSSLQETQYF
TRBV12-3/TRBV12-4 | CASLPDRLNTEAFF
TRBV21-1 | CAERQGAKETQYF
TRBV24-1 | CATSDRQAPGDTQYF
TRBV12-3/TRBV12-4 | CASSRLASMWNEQFF
TRBV24-1 | CATSDRRDRSTDTQYF
TRBV12-3/TRBV12-4 | CASSLRDRDGYTF
TRBV12-3/TRBV12-4 | CASSLGLGGQPQHF
TRBV5-1 | CASRWRTEAFF
TRBV7-9 | CASSRDEYTEAFF
TRBV27 | CASSYDRLSYNEQFF
TRBV29-1 | CSAAGSSYNEQFF
TRBV6-5 | CASSYSRQGAYEQYF
TRBV20-1 | CSARDLGGLQGSLKNIQYF
TRBV7-3 | CASSLIGEGDEQYF
TRBV5-1 | CASSLGNQRRVGYTF
TRBV4-1 | CASSQDGGLDYGYTF
TRBV27 | CASSPWVSNGNPYNEQFF
TRBV5-1 | CASSLTGPYNSPLHF